Presented here are 13 T cell receptor beta chains from one specimen sequenced in a study of blood T cell repertoires in COVID-19. Using immunoSEQ multiplex PCR, the repertoire was profiled, and TCRdb retains in-frame clones only, with some absent. The table lists 250,000 to 350,000 clones, around 92% of them singletons. Sequences were obtained from peripheral blood. These receptors were taken from a man younger than 30 who had recovered from COVID-19.

In its sample, this clone was seen once. The gene calls are TRBV4-1 and TRBJ2-7; D might be TRBD2 (6 bases). This CDR3 has 16 residues. Germline CDR1 MGHRA, CDR2 YSYEKL. V was shortened by 0 bases and J by 3 bases, with 15 bases between the two germline ends. The CDR3 region is CASSQEARDSYYEQYF. Written as DNA, the CDR3 is TGCGCCAGCAGCCAAGAGGCCCGGGACTCCTACTACGAGCAGTACTTC.

The J gene is TRBJ2-1, the V gene TRBV5-6, with D perhaps matching TRBD2 (6 bases). The CDR3 extends over 14 amino acids. V gave up 0 bases and J gave up 8 bases, with 12 bases separating them. Germline CDR1 is SGHDT and CDR2 is YYEEEE. CDR3 nucleotide sequence: TGTGCCAGCAGCTTGGTCGGCGGGACTTATGAGCAGTTCTTC. The encoded protein is CASSLVGGTYEQFF.

V gene TRBV7-9 combines with J gene TRBJ1-1; D is ambiguous. The CDR3 totals 13 residues. The V end lost 2 bases, the J end lost 6 bases, and 10 bases lay between the germline ends. Germline-derived CDR1 and CDR2 are SEHNR and FQNEAQ (reference sequence). CDR3 in DNA: TGTGCCAGCAGCTTAAGTTCCGGGGCTGAAGCTTTCTTT. Translation gives CASSLSSGAEAFF.

This clone showed up just a few times. This chain links TRBV5-8 with TRBJ2-7; 8 bases map to TRBD1. The CDR3 consists of 16 residues. Trimming at V came to 0 bases and at J to 0 bases, leaving 5 bases not matched to a gene. Germline values: CDR1 SGHTS, CDR2 YDEGEE. CDR3 in DNA: TGTGCCAGCAGCTTGGGGGCTGGACAGGGCTCCTACGAGCAGTACTTC. Translation: CASSLGAGQGSYEQYF.

The chain uses TRBV25-1 and TRBJ2-7; D is undetermined. Germline CDR1 reads MGHDK; CDR2 reads SYGVNS. Deletions cut 2 bases from V and 3 bases from J, with 8 bases between. There are 13 residues in the CDR3. This CDR3 is CASSEVGYYEQYF. In DNA form, the CDR3 reads TGTGCCAGCAGTGAAGTGGGCTACTACGAGCAGTACTTC.

V and J are TRBV27 and TRBJ1-1; a weak D match, TRBD1 (6 bases). The CDR3 contains 13 residues. Germline V lookup: CDR1 MNHEY, CDR2 SMNVEV (reference sequence). Trimming left V 6 bases short and J 0 bases short, with 8 bases between. CDR3 residues: CASRGTLNTEAFF. CDR3 nucleotides: TGTGCCAGCAGGGGGACATTGAACACTGAAGCTTTCTTT.

This clone was seen a single time. This chain uses TRBV4-3 with TRBJ1-4; unclear D gene. The germline V and J ends were trimmed by 0 bases and 8 bases, with 7 bases remaining between them. This CDR3 has 13 residues. Germline V gene data show CDR1 as LGHNA and CDR2 as YSLEER. The chain's CDR3 is CASSQDAGEKLFF. The CDR3 nucleotides read TGCGCCAGCAGCCAAGACGCGGGGGAAAAACTGTTTTTT.

The J gene is TRBJ2-7, the V gene TRBV5-1; TRBD1 agrees at 9 bases. This CDR3 contains 13 residues. V lost 6 bases, J lost 5 bases, and 6 bases stayed unmatched. Looked up from germline, CDR1 is SGHRS and CDR2 is YFSETQ. CDR3 in amino acids: CASTFGTGNEQYF. The CDR3 DNA follows: TGCGCCAGCACCTTTGGGACAGGGAACGAGCAGTACTTC. The full variable domain, completed using reference TRBV5-1 and TRBJ2-7, is KAGVTQTPRYLIKTRGQQVTLSCSPISGHRSVSWYQQTPGQGLQFLFEYFSETQRNKGNFPGRFSGRQFSNSRSEMNVSTLELGDSALYLCASTFGTGNEQYFGPGTRLTVT.

Regarding this clone: Other nucleotide sequences in the sample specify the same CDR3. The J gene is TRBJ1-2, the V gene TRBV20-1; D is unresolved. Germline V gene data show CDR1 as DFQATT and CDR2 as SNEGSKA (reference sequence). This CDR3 is built from 11 residues. The V end was cut by 0 bases, the J end by 7 bases, with 6 bases between. Here the CDR3 reads CSARDRGGYTF. CDR3 nucleotide sequence: TGCAGTGCTAGAGATCGGGGTGGCTACACCTTC.

The V call is TRBV7-3, the J call TRBJ2-1; TRBD2 matches at 7 bases. Germline V lookup: CDR1 SGHTA, CDR2 FQGTGA. The CDR3 contains 16 residues. Trimming took 5 bases from V and 0 from J; bases not matched to a gene: 7. The CDR3 nucleotides are TGTGCCAGCAGCCCCCAAGCGGGATACTCCTACAATGAGCAGTTCTTC. Translated, it gives CASSPQAGYSYNEQFF.

The chain employs TRBV3-1 (or the pseudogene TRBV3-2) and TRBJ2-3, with 8 bases that match TRBD1. The CDR3 runs 15 residues. J lost 4 bases, V lost 4 bases, and 7 bases had no gene match. Germline loops: CDR1 LGHDT, CDR2 YNNKEL (reference sequence). Here the CDR3 DNA reads TGTGCCAGCAGCCGTGGACAGGGAGACGCAGATACGCAGTATTTT. Translated, it gives CASSRGQGDADTQYF.

V is TRBV11-2 and J is TRBJ1-5; TRBD1 aligns across 10 bases. V shed 5 bases and J 5 bases; nucleotides not matched to a gene: 6. The CDR3 extends over 15 amino acids. Looked up from germline, CDR1 is SGHAT and CDR2 is FQNNGV. Here the CDR3 DNA reads TGTGCCAGCAGCCCCGGGACAGGGGTACATCAGCCCCAGCATTTT. Translated: CASSPGTGVHQPQHF.

The chain uses TRBV2 and TRBJ2-7; 9 bases are a match to TRBD2. The CDR3 consists of 13 residues. CDR1 is SNHLY and CDR2 is FYNNEI in the germline V gene. The V segment lost 8 bases and the J segment 4 bases; nucleotides outside the gene matches: 6. The chain's CDR3 is CASGKLAGYEQYF. The CDR3 DNA is TGTGCCAGCGGGAAACTAGCGGGTTACGAGCAGTACTTC.